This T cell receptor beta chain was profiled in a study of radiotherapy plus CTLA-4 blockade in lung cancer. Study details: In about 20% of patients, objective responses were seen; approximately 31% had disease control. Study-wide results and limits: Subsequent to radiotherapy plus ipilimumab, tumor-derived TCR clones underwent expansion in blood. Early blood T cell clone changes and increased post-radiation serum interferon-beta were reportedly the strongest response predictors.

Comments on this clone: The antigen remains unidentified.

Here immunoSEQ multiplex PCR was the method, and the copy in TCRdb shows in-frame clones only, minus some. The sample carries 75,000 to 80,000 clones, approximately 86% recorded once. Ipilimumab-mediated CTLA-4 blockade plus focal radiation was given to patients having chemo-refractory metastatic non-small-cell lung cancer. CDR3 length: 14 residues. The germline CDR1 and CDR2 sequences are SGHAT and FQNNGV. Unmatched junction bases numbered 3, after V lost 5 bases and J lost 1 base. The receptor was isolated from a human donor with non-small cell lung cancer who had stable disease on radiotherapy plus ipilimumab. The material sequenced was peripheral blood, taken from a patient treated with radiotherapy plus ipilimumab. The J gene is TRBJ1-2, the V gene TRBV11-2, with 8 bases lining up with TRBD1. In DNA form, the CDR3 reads TGTGCCAGCAGCCTGGGACAGGTTAACTATGGCTACACCTTC. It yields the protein CASSLGQVNYGYTF.